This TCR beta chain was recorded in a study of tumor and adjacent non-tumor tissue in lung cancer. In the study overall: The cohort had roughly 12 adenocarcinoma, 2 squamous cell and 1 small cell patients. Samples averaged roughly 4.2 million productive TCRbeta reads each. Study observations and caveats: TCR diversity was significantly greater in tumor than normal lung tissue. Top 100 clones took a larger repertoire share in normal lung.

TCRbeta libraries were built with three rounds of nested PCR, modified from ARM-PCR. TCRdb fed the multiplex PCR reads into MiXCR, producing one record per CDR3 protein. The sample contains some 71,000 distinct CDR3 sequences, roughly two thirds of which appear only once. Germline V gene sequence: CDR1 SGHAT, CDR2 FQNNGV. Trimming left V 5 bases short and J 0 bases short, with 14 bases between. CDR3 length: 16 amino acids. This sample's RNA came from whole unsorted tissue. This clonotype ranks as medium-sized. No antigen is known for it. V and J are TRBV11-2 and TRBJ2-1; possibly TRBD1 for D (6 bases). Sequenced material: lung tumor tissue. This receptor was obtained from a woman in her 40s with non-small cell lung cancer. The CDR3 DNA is TGTGCCAGCAGCCAGACGGACAGAAGCTCCTACAATGAGCAGTTCTTC. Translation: CASSQTDRSSYNEQFF.